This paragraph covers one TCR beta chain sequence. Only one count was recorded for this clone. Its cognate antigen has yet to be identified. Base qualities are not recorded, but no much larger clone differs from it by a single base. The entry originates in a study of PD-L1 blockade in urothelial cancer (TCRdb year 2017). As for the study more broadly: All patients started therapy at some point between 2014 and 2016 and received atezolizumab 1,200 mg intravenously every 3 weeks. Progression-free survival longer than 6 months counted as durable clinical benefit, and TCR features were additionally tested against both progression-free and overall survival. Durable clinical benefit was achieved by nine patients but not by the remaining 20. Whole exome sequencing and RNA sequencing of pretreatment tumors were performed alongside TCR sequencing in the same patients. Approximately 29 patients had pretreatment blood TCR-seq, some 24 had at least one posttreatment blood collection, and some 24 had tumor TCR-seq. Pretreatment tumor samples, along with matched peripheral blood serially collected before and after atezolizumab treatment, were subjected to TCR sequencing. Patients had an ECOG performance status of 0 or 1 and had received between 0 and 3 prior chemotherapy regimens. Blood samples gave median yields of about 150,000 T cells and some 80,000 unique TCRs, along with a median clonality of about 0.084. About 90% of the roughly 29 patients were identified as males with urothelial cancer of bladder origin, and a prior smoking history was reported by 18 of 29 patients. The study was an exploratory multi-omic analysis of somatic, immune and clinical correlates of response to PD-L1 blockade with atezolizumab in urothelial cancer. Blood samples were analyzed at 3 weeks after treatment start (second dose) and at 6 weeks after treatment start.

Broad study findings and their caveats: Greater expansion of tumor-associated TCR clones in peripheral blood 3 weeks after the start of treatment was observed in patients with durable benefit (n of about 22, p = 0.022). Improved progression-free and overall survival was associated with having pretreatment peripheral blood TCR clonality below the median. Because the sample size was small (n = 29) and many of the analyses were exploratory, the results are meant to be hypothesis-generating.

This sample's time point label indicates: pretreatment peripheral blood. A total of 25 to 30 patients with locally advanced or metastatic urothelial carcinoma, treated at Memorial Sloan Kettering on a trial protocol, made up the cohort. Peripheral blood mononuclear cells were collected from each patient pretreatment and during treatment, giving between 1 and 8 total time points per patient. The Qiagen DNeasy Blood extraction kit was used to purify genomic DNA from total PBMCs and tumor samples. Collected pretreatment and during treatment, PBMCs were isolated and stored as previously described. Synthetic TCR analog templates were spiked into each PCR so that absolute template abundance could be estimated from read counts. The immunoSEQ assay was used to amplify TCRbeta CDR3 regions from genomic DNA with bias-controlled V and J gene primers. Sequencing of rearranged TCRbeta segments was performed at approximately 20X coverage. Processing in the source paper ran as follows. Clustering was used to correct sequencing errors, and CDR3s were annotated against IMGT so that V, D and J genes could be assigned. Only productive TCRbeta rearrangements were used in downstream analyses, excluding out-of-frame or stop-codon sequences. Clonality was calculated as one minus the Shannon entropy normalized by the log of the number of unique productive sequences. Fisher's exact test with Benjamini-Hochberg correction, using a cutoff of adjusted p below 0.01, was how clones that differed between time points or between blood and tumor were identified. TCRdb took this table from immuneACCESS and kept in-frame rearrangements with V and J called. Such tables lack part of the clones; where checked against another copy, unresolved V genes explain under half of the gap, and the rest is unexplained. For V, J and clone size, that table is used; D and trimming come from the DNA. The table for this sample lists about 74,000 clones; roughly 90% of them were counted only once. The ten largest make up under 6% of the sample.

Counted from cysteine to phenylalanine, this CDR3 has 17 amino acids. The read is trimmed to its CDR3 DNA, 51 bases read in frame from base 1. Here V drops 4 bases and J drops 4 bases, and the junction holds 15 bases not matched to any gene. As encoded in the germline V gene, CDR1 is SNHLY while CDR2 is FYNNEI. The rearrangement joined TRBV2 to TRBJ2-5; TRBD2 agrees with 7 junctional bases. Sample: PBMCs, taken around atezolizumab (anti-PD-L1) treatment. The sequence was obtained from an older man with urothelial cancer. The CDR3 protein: CASSALAESHLGETQYF. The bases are TGTGCCAGCAGTGCTCTAGCGGAGTCCCACTTAGGAGAGACCCAGTACTTC.